This T cell receptor beta chain emerged from a study of T cell repertoires in cytomegalovirus infection. Study as a whole: Recently described HLA-C-restricted plus well-studied HLA-B-restricted CMV epitopes were used. An indication of both CMV infection and matching HLA type came from public TCR beta signatures.

TCRdb independently ran MiXCR on the reads; one entry per CDR3 protein. The data hold around 540,000 distinct CDR3 sequences, with roughly a third observed a single time. Study-level results: The response measured ex vivo was dominated by TCR beta clonotypes (HLA-C-restricted and CMV-specific).

Germline CDR1 is SQVTM and CDR2 is ANQGSEA. The V segment lost 3 bases and the J segment 2 bases; nucleotides outside the gene matches: 6. The CDR3 is 15 amino acids. As for this clonotype: Its antigen is not known.

The specimen comprised cultured PBMCs, sampled from culture after CMV antigen stimulation. This chain uses TRBV29-1 with TRBJ2-3; 9 nucleotides line up with TRBD2. This TCR came from a human donor in good health (CMV status not recorded). Some clones in this sample may be carry-over from other donors' samples. Here the CDR3 reads CSVESLAGSTDTQYF. CDR3 in DNA: TGCAGCGTTGAGTCCCTAGCGGGGTCCACAGATACGCAGTATTTT.